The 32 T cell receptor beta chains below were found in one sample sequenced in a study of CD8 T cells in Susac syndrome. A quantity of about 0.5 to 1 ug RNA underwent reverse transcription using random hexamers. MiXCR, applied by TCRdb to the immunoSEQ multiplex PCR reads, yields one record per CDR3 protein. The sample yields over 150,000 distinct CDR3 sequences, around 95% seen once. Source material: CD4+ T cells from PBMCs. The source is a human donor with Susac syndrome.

Here the CDR3 reads CASRPPGGVTDTQYF. CDR3 in DNA: TGCGCCAGCCGACCTCCGGGGGGAGTCACAGATACGCAGTATTTT. The chain carries TRBV5-1 and TRBJ2-3, with 7 bases that match TRBD2. Germline lookup yields CDR1 SGHRS and CDR2 YFSETQ. The CDR3 length is 15 residues. J gave up 2 bases and V 7 bases, and 10 bases lay outside the gene matches. The full variable domain, in which reference TRBV5-1 and TRBJ2-3 provide the parts outside the CDR3, is KAGVTQTPRYLIKTRGQQVTLSCSPISGHRSVSWYQQTPGQGLQFLFEYFSETQRNKGNFPGRFSGRQFSNSRSEMNVSTLELGDSALYLCASRPPGGVTDTQYFGPGTRLTVL.

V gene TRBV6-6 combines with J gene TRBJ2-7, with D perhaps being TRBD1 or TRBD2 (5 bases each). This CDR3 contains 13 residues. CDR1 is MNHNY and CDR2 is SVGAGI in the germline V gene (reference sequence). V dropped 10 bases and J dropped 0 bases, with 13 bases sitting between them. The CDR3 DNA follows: TGTGCCACCAGGGCAGGGAGCTCCTACGAGCAGTACGTC. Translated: CATRAGSSYEQYV.

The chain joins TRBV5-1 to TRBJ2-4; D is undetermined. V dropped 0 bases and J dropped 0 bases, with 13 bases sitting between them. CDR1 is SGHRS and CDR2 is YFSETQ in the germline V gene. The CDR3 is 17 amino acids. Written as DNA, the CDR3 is TGCGCCAGCAGCTTGGGGGGTTCTCTACTAGCCAAAAACATTCAGTACTTC. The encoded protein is CASSLGGSLLAKNIQYF.

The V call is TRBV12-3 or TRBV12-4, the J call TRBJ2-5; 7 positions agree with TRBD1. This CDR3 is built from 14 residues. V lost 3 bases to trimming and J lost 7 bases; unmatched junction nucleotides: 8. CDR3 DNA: TGTGCCAGCAGTTTGACCGGGACAGCGGTGACCCAGTACTTC. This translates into CASSLTGTAVTQYF.

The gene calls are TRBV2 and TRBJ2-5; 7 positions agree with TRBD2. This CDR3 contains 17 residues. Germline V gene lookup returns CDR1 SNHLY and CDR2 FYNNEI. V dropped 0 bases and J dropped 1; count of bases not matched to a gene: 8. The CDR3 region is CASSEARQGGLQETQYF. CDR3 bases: TGTGCCAGCAGTGAAGCGCGGCAGGGAGGGCTCCAAGAGACCCAGTACTTC.

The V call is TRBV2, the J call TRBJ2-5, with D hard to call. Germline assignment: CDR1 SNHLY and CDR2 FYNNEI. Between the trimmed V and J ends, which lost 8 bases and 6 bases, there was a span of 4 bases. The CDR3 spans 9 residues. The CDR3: CASGQTQYF. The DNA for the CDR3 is TGTGCCAGCGGACAGACCCAGTACTTC.

CDR3 sequence reads: CASSPGTGTPYEQYF. The CDR3 DNA is TGTGCCAGCAGTCCCGGGACAGGGACCCCCTACGAGCAGTACTTC. This chain uses TRBV12-3 or TRBV12-4 with TRBJ2-7, with 9 bases identical to TRBD1. V lost 5 bases, J lost 2 bases, and 7 bases stayed unmatched. The length of the CDR3 is 15 residues.

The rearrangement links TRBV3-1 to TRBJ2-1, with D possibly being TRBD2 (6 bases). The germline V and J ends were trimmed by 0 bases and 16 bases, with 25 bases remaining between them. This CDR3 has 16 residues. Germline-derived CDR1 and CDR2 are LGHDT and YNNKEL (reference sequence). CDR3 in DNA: TGTGCCAGCAGCCAAGATCTGGCTAGCCCGGTCGGGGGATCTTTCTTC. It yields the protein CASSQDLASPVGGSFF.

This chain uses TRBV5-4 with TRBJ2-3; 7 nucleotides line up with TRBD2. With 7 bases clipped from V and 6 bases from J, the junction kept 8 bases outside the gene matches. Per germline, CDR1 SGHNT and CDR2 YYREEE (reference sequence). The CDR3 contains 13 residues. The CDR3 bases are TGTGCCAGCGGACCGACTAGCCTCGATACGCAGTATTTT. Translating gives CASGPTSLDTQYF.

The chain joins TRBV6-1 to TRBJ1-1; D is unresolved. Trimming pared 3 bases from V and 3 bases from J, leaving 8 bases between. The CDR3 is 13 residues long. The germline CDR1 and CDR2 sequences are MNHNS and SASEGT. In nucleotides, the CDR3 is TGTGCCAGCAGTGACGGGTTCGACACTGAAGCTTTCTTT. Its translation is CASSDGFDTEAFF.

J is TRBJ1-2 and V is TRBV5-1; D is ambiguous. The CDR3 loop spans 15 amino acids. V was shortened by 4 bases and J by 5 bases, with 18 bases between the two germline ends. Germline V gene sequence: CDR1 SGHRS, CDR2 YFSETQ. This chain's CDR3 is CASSLDSGIGYGYTF. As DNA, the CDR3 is TGCGCCAGCAGCCTAGACTCGGGGATAGGATATGGCTACACCTTC.

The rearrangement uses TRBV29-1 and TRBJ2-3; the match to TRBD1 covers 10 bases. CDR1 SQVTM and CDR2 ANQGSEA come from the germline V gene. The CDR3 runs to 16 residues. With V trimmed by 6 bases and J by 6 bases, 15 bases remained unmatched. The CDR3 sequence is CSVHPWDRGNGDTQYF. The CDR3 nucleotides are TGCAGCGTCCATCCATGGGACAGGGGTAACGGGGATACGCAGTATTTT.

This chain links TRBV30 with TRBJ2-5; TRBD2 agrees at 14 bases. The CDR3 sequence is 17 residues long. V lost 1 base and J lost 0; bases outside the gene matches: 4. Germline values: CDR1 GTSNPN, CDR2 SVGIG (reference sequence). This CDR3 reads CAWSAGLAGGHQETQYF. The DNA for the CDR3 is TGTGCCTGGAGTGCCGGACTAGCGGGAGGTCACCAAGAGACCCAGTACTTC.

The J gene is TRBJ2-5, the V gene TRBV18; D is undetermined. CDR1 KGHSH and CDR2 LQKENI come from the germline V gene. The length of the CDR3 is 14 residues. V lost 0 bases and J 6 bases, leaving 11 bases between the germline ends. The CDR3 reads CASSPPGWFKTQYF. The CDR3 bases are TGTGCCAGCTCACCACCGGGGTGGTTCAAGACCCAGTACTTC.

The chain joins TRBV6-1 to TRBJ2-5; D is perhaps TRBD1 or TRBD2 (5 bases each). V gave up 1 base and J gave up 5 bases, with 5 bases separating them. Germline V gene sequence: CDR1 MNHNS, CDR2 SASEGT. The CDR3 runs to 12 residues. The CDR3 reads CASSEGGETQYF. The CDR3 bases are TGTGCCAGCAGTGAAGGGGGGGAGACCCAGTACTTC.

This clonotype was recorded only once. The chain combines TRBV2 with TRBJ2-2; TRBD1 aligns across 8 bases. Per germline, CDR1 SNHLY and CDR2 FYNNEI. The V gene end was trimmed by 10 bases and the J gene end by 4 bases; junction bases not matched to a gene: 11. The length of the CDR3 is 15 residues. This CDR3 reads CATQGASIFTGELFF. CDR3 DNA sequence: TGTGCCACCCAGGGGGCTAGTATCTTCACCGGGGAGCTGTTTTTT.

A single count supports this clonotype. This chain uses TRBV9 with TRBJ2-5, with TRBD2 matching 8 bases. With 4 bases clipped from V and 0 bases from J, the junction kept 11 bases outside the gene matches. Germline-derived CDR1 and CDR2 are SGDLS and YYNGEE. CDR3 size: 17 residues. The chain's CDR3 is CASSQKTSGVYQETQYF. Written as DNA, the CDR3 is TGTGCCAGCAGCCAAAAAACTAGCGGAGTGTACCAAGAGACCCAGTACTTC.

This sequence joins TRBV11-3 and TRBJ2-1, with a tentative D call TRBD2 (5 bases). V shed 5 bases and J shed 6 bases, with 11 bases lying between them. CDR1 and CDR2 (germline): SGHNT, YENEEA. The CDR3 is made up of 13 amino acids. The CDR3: CASSTLEGNEQFF. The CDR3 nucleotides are TGTGCCAGCAGCACCCTAGAGGGCAATGAGCAGTTCTTC.

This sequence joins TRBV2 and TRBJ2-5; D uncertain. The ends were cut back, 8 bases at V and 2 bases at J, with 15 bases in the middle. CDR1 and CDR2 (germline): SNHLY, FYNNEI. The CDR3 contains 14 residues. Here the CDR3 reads CASSTSNSQETQYF. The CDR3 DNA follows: TGTGCCAGCTCGACCAGTAATTCGCAAGAGACCCAGTACTTC.

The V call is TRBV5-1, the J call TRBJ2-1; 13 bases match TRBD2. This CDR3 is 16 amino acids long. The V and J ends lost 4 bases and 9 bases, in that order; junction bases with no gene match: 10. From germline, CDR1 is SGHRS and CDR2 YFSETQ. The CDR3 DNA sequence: TGCGCCAGCAGCGGCGGACTAGCGGGAGATGGAGGTGAGCAGTTCTTC. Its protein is CASSGGLAGDGGEQFF.

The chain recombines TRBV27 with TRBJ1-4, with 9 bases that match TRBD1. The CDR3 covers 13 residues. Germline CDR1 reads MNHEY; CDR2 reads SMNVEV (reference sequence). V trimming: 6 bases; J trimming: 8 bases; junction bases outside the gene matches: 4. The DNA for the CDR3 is TGTGCCAGCAGCGGGACAGGGCGAGAAAAACTGTTTTTT. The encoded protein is CASSGTGREKLFF.

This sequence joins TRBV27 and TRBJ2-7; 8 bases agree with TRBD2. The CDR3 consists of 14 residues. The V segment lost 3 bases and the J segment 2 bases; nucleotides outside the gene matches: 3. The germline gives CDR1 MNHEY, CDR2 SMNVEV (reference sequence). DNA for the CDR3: TGTGCCAGCAGTTTTACTAGCGGTACCTACGAGCAGTACTTC. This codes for CASSFTSGTYEQYF.

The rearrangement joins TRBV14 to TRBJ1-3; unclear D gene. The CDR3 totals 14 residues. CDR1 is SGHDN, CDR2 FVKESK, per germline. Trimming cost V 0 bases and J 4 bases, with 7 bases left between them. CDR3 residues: CASSQDRVGNTIYF. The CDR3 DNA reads TGTGCCAGCAGCCAAGATCGGGTCGGAAACACCATATATTTT.

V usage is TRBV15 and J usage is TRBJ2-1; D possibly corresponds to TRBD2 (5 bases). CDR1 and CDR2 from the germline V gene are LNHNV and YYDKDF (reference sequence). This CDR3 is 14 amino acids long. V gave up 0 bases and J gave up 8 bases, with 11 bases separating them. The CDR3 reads CATSRDFVGDEQFF. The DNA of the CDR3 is TGTGCCACCAGCAGAGATTTTGTCGGGGATGAGCAGTTCTTC.

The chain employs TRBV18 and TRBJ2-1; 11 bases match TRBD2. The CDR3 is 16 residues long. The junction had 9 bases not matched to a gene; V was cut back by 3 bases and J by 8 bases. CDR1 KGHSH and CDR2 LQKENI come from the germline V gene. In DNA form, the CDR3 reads TGTGCCAGCTCACCCCTTAGCGGGAGGGCGGGGGATGAGCAGTTCTTC. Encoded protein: CASSPLSGRAGDEQFF.

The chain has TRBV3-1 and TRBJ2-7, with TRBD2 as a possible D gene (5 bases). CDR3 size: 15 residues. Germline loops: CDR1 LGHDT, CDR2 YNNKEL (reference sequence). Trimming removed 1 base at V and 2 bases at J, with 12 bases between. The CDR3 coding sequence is TGTGCCAGCAGCCAAGGTTCGAGCGGCACCTACGAGCAGTACTTC. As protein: CASSQGSSGTYEQYF.

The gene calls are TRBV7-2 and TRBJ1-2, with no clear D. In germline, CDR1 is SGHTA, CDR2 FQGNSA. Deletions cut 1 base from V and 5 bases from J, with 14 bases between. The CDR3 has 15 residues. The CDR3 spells CASSLDQAAGYGYTF. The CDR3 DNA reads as TGTGCCAGCAGCTTAGACCAGGCGGCGGGATATGGCTACACCTTC.

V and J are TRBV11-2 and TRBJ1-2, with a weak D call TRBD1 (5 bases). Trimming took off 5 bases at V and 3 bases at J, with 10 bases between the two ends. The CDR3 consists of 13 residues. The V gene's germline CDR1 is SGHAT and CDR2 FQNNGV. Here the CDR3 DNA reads TGTGCCAGCAGCGCGGACAACTACTATGGCTACACCTTC. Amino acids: CASSADNYYGYTF. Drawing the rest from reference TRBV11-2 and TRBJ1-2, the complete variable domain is EAGVAQSPRYKIIEKRQSVAFWCNPISGHATLYWYQQILGQGPKLLIQFQNNGVVDDSQLPKDRFSAERLKGVDSTLKIQPAKLEDSAVYLCASSADNYYGYTFGSGTRLTVV.

CDR3 in DNA: TGTGCCTGCCAGAACACTGAAGCTTTCTTT. Residues: CACQNTEAFF. The chain carries TRBV30 and TRBJ1-1, with D unresolved. With 6 bases removed from V and 1 base from J, the gap between germline ends came to 3 bases. There are 10 residues in the CDR3. Germline-derived CDR1 and CDR2 are GTSNPN and SVGIG (reference sequence).

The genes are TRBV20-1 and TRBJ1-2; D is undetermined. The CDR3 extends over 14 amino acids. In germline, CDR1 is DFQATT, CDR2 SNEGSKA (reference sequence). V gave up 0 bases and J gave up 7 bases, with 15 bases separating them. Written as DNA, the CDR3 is TGCAGTGCTAGAGATTTTCCGGCGGCAGGTGGCTACACCTTC. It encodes CSARDFPAAGGYTF.

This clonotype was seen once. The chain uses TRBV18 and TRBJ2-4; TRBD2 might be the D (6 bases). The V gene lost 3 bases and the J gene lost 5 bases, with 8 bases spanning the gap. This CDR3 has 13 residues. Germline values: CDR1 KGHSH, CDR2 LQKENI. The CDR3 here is CASSPRGQNIQYF. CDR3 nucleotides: TGTGCCAGCTCACCGCGGGGCCAAAACATTCAGTACTTC.

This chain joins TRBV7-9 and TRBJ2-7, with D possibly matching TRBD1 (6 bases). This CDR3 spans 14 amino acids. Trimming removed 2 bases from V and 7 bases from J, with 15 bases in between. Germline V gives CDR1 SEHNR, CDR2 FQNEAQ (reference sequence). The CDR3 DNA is TGTGCCAGCAGCTTATCAGGGGTCGGAGGAGAGCAGTACTTC. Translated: CASSLSGVGGEQYF.